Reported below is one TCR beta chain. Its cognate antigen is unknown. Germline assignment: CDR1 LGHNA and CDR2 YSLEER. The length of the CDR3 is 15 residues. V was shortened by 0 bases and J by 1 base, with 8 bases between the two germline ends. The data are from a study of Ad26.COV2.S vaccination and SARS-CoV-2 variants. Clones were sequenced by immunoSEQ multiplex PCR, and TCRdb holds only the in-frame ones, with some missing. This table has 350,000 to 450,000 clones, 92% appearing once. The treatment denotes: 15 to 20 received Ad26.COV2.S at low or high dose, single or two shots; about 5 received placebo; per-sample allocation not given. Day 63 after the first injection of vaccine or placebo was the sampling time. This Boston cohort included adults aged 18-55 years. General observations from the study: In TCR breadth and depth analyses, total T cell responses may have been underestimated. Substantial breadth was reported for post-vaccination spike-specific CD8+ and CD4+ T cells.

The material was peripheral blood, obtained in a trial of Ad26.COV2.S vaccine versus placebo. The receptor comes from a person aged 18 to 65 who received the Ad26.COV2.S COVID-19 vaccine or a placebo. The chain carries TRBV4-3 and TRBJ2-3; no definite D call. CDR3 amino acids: CASSQDPSGTDTQYF. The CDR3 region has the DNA TGCGCCAGCAGCCAAGATCCCAGCGGCACAGATACGCAGTATTTT.